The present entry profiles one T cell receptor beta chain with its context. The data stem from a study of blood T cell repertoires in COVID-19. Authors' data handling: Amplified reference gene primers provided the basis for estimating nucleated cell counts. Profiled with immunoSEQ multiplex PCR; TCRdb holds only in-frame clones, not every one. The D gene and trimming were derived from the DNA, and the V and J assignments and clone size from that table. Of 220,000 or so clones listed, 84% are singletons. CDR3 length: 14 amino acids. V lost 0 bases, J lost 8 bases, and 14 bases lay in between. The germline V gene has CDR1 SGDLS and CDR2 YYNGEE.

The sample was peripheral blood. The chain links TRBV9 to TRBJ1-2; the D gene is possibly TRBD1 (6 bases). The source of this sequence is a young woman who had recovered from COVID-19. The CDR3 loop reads CASSVATGIRGYTF. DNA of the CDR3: TGTGCCAGCAGCGTAGCTACAGGGATAAGGGGCTACACCTTC.